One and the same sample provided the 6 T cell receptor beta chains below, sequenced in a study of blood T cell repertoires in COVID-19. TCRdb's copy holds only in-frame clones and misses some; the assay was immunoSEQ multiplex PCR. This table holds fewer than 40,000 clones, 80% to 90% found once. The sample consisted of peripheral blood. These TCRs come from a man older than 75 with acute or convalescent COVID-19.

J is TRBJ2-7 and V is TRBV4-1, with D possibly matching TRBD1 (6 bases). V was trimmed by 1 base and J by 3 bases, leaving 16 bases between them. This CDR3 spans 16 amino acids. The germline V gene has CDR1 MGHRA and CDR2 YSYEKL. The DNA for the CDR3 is TGCGCCAGCAGCCAAGGACCTACAGGGAGTCTCTACGAGCAGTACTTC. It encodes CASSQGPTGSLYEQYF.

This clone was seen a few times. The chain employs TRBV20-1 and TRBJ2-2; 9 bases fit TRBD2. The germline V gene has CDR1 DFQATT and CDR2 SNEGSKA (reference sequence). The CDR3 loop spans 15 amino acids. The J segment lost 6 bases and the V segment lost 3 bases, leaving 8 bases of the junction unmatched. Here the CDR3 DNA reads TGCAGTGCTAGTCCTGGCCTAGCGGGACCCGGGGAGCTGTTTTTT. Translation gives CSASPGLAGPGELFF.

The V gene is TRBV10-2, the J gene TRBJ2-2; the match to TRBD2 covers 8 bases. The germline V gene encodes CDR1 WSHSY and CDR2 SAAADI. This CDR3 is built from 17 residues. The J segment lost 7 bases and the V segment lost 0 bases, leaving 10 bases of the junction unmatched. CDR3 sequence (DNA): TGCGCCAGCAGTGAGTCGGGACGGGAGGGGCGATACGGGGAGCTGTTTTTT. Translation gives CASSESGREGRYGELFF.

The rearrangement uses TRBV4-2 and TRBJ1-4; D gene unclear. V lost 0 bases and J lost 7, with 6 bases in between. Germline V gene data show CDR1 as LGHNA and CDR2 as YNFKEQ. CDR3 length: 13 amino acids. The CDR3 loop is CASSQDRGEKLFF. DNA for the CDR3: TGTGCCAGCAGCCAAGATCGAGGTGAAAAACTGTTTTTT.

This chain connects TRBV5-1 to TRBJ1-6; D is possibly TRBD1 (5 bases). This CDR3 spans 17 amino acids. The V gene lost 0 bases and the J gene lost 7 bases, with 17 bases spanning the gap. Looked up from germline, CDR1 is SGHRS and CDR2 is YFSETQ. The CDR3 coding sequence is TGCGCCAGCAGCTTGGGGTCCGATGGACATGAAAATTCACCCCTCCACTTT. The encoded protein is CASSLGSDGHENSPLHF.

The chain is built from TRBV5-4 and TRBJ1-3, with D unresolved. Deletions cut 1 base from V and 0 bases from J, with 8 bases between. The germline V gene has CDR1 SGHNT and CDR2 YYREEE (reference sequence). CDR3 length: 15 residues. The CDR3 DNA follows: TGTGCCAGCAGCTTGCCCGGAGCCTCTGGAAACACCATATATTTT. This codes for CASSLPGASGNTIYF.